This TCR beta chain is from a study of OX40 agonist ivuxolimab in advanced cancers. Across the study: Intravenous ivuxolimab at 0.01 to 10 mg/kg was given to patients every 2 weeks. The study's findings and limits: The 0.1-3.0 mg/kg partial responders had among the lowest clonal expansion. In CD8+ T cells, expanded clones were on average more numerous than in CD4+.

This table comes from immunoSEQ multiplex PCR, and its TCRdb copy is limited to in-frame clones, with some not included. The sample includes tens of thousands of clones, roughly four fifths of them seen just once. A remark on this clone: The antigen is not known.

The source of this sequence is an adult with an advanced solid tumor such as melanoma, head and neck, liver or kidney cancer. Source: CD4+ or CD8+ T cells sorted from blood, taken in a trial of the OX40 agonist ivuxolimab.

The CDR3: CASSQVLARKLFF. The CDR3 DNA sequence: TGCGCCAGCAGCCAAGTTCTCGCCAGAAAACTGTTTTTT. The chain has TRBV4-1 and TRBJ1-4, with D unclear. Trimming removed 1 base from V and 10 bases from J, with 10 bases in between. This CDR3 spans 13 amino acids. Looked up from germline, CDR1 is MGHRA and CDR2 is YSYEKL.